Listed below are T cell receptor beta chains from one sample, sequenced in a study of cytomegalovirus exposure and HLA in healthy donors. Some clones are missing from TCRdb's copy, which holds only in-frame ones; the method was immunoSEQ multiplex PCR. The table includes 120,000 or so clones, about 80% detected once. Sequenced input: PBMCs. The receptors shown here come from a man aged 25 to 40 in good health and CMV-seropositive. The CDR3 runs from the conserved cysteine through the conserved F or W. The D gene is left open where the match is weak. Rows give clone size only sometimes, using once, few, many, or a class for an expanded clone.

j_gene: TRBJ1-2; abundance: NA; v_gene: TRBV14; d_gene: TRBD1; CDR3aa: CASSQGGQGFNYGYTF; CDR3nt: TGTGCCAGCAGCCAAGGAGGACAGGGCTTTAACTATGGCTACACCTTC
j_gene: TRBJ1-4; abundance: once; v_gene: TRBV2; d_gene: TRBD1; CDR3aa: CASLRGLGEKLFF; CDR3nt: TGTGCCAGCCTCAGGGGGCTTGGGGAAAAACTGTTTTTT
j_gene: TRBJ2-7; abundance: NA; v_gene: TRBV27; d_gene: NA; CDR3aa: CASTLTGPNTKEQYF; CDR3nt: TGTGCCAGCACATTGACAGGACCGAATACGAAAGAGCAGTACTTC
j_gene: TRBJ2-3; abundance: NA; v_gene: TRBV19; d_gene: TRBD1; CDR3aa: CASSIQGAGTDTQYF; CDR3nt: TGTGCCAGTAGTATCCAGGGGGCAGGCACAGATACGCAGTATTTT
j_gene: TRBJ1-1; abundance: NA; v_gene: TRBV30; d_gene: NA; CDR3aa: CAYSGGGAPTEAFF; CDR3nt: TGTGCCTACTCGGGGGGGGGCGCTCCCACTGAAGCTTTCTTT
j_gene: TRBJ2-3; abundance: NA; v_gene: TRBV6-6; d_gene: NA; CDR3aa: CASTPPQRTDTQYF; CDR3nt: TGTGCCAGCACCCCTCCCCAGCGGACAGATACGCAGTATTTT
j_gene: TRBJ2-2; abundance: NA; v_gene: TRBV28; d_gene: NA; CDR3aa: CAIQGNTGELFF; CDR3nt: TGTGCTATACAGGGGAACACCGGGGAGCTGTTTTTT
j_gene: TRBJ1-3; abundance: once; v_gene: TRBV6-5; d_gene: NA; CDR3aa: CASSWSAGNTIYF; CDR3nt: TGTGCCAGCAGTTGGAGCGCGGGAAACACCATATATTTT
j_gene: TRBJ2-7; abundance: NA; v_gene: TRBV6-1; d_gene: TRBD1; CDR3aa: CASKGTGLYEQYF; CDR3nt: TGTGCCAGCAAAGGGACAGGATTATACGAGCAGTACTTC
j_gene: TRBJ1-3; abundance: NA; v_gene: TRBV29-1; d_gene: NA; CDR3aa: CSAQLGGNTIYF; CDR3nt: TGCAGCGCCCAACTAGGTGGAAACACCATATATTTT
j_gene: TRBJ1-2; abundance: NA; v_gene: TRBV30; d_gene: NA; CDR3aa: CAWTLAGSNYGYTF; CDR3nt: TGTGCCTGGACCCTCGCGGGTTCCAACTATGGCTACACCTTC
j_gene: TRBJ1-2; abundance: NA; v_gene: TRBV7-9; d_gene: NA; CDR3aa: CASSLLAEANYGYTF; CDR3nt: TGTGCCAGCAGCTTATTAGCAGAAGCTAACTATGGCTACACCTTC
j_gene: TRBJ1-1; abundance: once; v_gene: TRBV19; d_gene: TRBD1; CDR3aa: CASIQQGRWTEAFF; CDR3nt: TGTGCCAGTATCCAACAGGGGCGGTGGACTGAAGCTTTCTTT
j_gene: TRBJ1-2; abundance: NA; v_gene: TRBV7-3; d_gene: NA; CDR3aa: CASSLTRDGANISYGYTF; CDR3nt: TGTGCCAGCAGCTTAACGCGGGACGGGGCGAATATTAGCTATGGCTACACCTTC
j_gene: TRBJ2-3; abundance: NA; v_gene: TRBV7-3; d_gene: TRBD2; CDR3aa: CASSFQTSGGGEDTQYF; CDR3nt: TGTGCCAGCAGCTTCCAGACTAGCGGGGGAGGGGAAGATACGCAGTATTTT
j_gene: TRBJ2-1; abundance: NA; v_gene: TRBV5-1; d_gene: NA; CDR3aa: CASSPGHQYNEQFF; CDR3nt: TGCGCCAGCAGCCCGGGTCATCAATACAATGAGCAGTTCTTC
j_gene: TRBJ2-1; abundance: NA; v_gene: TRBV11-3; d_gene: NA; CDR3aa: CASSLVGSYNEQFF; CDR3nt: TGTGCCAGCAGCTTAGTCGGCTCCTACAATGAGCAGTTCTTC
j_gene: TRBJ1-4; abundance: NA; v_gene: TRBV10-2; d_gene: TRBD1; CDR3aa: CATGGNSGTGGEKLFF; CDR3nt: TGCGCCACGGGGGGTAACTCCGGGACAGGAGGTGAAAAACTGTTTTTT
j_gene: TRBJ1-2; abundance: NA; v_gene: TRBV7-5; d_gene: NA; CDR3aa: CASSWTGGYGYTF; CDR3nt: TGTGCCAGCAGCTGGACAGGGGGCTATGGCTACACCTTC
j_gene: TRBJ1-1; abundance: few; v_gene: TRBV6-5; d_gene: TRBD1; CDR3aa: CASSYDRELTEAFF; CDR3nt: TGTGCCAGCAGTTACGACAGGGAGTTAACTGAAGCTTTCTTT
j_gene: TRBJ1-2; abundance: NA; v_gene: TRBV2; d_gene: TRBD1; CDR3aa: CASTGPGGGYGYTF; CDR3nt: TGTGCCAGCACCGGACCAGGGGGTGGCTATGGCTACACCTTC
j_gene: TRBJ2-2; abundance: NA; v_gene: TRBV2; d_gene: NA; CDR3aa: CASSEVAGATGELFF; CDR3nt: TGTGCCAGCAGTGAAGTAGCAGGGGCCACCGGGGAGCTGTTTTTT
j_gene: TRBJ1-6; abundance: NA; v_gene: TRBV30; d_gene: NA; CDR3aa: CAWSVGVNSPLHF; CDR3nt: TGTGCCTGGAGTGTAGGAGTTAATTCACCCCTCCACTTT
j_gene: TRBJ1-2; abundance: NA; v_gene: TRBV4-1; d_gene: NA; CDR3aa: CASSHWFAGRRDGYTF; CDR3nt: TGCGCCAGCAGCCACTGGTTTGCAGGGAGGCGGGATGGCTACACCTTC
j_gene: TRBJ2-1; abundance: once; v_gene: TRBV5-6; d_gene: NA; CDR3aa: CASSRRESSYNEQFF; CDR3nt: TGTGCCAGCAGCCGCCGGGAGAGCTCCTACAATGAGCAGTTCTTC
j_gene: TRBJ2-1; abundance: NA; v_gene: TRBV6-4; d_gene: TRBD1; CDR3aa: CASSALPGQGFEQFF; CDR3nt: TGTGCCAGCAGTGCCCTGCCGGGACAGGGTTTCGAGCAGTTCTTC
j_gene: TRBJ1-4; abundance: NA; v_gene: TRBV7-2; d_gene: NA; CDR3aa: CASSVEGFRKKLFF; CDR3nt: TGTGCCAGCAGCGTGGAGGGCTTTAGGAAAAAACTGTTTTTT
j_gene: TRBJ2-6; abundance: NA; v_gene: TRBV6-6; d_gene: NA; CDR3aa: CASSYSVGAGANVLTF; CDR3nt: TGTGCCAGCAGTTACTCGGTGGGAGCGGGGGCCAACGTCCTGACTTTC
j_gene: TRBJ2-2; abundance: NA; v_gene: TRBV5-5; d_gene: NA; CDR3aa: CASSLLHAGELFF; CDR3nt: TGTGCCAGCAGCTTACTTCATGCGGGGGAGCTGTTTTTT
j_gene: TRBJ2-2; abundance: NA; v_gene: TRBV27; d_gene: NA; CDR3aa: CASTSKGAGFSGELFF; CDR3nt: TGTGCCAGCACTTCAAAGGGTGCGGGGTTTAGCGGGGAGCTGTTTTTT
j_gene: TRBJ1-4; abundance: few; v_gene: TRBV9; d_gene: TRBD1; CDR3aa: CASSAPGGREKLFF; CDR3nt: TGTGCCAGCAGCGCCCCAGGGGGTCGAGAAAAACTGTTTTTT
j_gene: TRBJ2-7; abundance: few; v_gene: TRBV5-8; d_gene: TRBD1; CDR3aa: CASRDGQGTYEQYF; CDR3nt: TGTGCCAGCAGGGATGGACAGGGGACCTACGAGCAGTACTTC
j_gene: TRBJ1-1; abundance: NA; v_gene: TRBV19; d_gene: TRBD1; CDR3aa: CASSRRRGGTGATEAFF; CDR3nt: TGTGCCAGTAGCCGCCGACGTGGAGGGACAGGGGCCACTGAAGCTTTCTTT
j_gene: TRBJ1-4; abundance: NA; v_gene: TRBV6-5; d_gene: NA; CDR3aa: CASIRREGEKLFF; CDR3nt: TGTGCCAGCATCCGGAGGGAGGGTGAAAAACTGTTTTTT
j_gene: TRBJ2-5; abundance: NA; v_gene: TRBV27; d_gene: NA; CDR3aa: CASSLSGTPPRETQYF; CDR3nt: TGTGCCAGCAGTTTATCAGGGACACCACCTCGAGAGACCCAGTACTTC
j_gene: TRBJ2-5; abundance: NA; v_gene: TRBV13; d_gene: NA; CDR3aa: CASSTDGKETQYF; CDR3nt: TGTGCCAGCAGCACGGACGGGAAAGAGACCCAGTACTTC
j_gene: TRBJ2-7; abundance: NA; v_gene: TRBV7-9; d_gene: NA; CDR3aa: CASSRRQEQYF; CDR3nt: TGTGCCAGCAGCCGTAGACAGGAGCAGTACTTC
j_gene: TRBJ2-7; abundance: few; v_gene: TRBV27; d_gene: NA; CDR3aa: CASSFYGGSGEQYF; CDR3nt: TGTGCCAGCAGTTTCTATGGAGGCTCGGGGGAGCAGTACTTC
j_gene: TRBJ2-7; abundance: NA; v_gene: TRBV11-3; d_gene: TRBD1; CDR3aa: CASSRDRLTYEQYF; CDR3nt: TGTGCCAGCAGCAGGGACAGGCTAACCTACGAGCAGTACTTC
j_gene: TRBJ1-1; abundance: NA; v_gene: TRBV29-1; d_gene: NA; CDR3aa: CSITGGGTEAFF; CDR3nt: TGCAGCATCACTGGGGGGGGCACTGAAGCTTTCTTT
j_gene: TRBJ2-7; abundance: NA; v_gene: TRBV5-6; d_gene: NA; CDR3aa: CASSLTGPIRGEYF; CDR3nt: TGTGCCAGCAGTCTTACTGGACCAATTCGGGGAGAGTACTTC